Each of the 5 T cell receptor beta chains below was sequenced from the same sample in a study of long-term antiretroviral therapy in people with HIV. The run of the v3.0 immunoSEQ assay was at survey level. Profiled with immunoSEQ multiplex PCR; TCRdb holds only in-frame clones, not every one. Of roughly 30,000 clones detected, 70% to 90% appear once; the ten largest clones hold 4.8%. Specimen: unsorted PBMCs, collected 0.8 years after starting antiretroviral therapy. Source of these receptors: a woman aged 25-40 years with HIV.

This clone was detected only a few times. The gene calls are TRBV7-9 and TRBJ2-1, with D tentatively TRBD1 (6 bases). CDR3 length: 16 amino acids. Deletions cut 5 bases from V and 0 bases from J, with 14 bases between. Germline CDR1 is SEHNR and CDR2 is FQNEAQ (reference sequence). Written as DNA, the CDR3 is TGTGCCAGCAGCAAGCCCAGGGGAAGCTCCTACAATGAGCAGTTCTTC. This sequence encodes CASSKPRGSSYNEQFF.

The chain is built from TRBV7-3 and TRBJ2-1; 8 bases fit TRBD1. Germline lookup yields CDR1 SGHTA and CDR2 FQGTGA. Unmatched junction bases numbered 9, after V lost 3 bases and J lost 8 bases. The CDR3 is 15 amino acids. CDR3 bases: TGTGCCAGCAGCTTGGACAGGGCTAGTACCCATGAGCAGTTCTTC. As protein: CASSLDRASTHEQFF.

The CDR3 sequence: CASGLQGHTGELFF. The CDR3 DNA reads TGTGCCAGCGGACTGCAGGGGCACACCGGGGAGCTGTTTTTT. V and J are TRBV2 and TRBJ2-2, with a possible D match to TRBD1 (6 bases). Germline V gene lookup returns CDR1 SNHLY and CDR2 FYNNEI. V was clipped by 8 bases and J by 3 bases, with 13 bases between them. The CDR3 totals 14 residues.

The chain is built from TRBV6-5 and TRBJ2-7; TRBD1 agrees at 7 bases. Germline loops: CDR1 MNHEY, CDR2 SVGAGI. V shed 2 bases, J shed 1 base, and the junction held 2 bases outside the gene matches. The CDR3 contains 14 residues. This CDR3 reads CASSYRGQSYEQYF. CDR3 DNA sequence: TGTGCCAGCAGTTACAGGGGGCAATCCTACGAGCAGTACTTC.

The chain is built from TRBV7-2 and TRBJ1-1; 8 bases line up with TRBD1. The germline V gene has CDR1 SGHTA and CDR2 FQGNSA. J was trimmed by 4 bases and V by 1 base; bases with no gene match: 11. This CDR3 comprises 17 residues. CDR3 in amino acids: CASSLEGQGAGVTEAFF. The CDR3 DNA sequence: TGTGCCAGCAGCTTAGAAGGGCAGGGGGCAGGGGTCACTGAAGCTTTCTTT.